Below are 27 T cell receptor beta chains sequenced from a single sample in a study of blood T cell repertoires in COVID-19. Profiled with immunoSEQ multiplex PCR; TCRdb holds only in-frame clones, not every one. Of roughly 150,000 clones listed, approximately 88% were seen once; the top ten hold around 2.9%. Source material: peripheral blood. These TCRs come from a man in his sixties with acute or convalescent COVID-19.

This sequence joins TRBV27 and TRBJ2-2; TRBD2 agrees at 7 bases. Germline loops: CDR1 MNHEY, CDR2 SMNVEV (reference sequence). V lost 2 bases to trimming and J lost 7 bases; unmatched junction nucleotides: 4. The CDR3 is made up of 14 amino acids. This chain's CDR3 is CASSLDWGGGELFF. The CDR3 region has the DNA TGTGCCAGCAGTTTAGATTGGGGGGGCGGGGAGCTGTTTTTT.

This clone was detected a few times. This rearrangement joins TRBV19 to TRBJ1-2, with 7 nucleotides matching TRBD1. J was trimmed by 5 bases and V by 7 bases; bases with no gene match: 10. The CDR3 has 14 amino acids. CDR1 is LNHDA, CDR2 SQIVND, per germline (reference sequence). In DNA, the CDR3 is TGTGCCAGTATCCCAACAGGGGCATCATATGGCTACACCTTC. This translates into CASIPTGASYGYTF.

The CDR3 protein is CAGHGGRGTEAFF. The CDR3, as DNA: TGTGCCGGCCATGGGGGGAGAGGGACTGAAGCTTTCTTT. The V and J genes are TRBV2 and TRBJ1-1; a possible D gene is TRBD1 (5 bases). V was pared by 11 bases and J by 5 bases, with 18 bases between. There are 13 residues in the CDR3. Germline lookup yields CDR1 SNHLY and CDR2 FYNNEI.

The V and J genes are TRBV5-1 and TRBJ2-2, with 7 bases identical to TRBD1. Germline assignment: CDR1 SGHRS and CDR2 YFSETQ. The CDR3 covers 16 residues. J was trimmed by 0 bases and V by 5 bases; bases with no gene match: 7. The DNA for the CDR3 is TGCGCCAGCAGAAAAGCCGGGACAGCGAACACCGGGGAGCTGTTTTTT. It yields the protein CASRKAGTANTGELFF.

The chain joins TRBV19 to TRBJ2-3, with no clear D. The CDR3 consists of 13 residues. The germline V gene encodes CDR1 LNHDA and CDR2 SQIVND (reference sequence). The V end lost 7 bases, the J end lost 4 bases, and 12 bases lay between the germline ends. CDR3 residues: CASTFSSSDTQYF. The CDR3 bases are TGTGCCAGTACCTTTAGTTCCTCAGATACGCAGTATTTT.

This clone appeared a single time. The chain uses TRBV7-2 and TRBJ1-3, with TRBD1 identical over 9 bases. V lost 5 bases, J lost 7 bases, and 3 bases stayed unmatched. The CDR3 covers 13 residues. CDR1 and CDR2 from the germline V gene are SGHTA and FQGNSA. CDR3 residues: CASSTGQGNTIYF. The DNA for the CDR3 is TGTGCCAGCAGCACCGGACAGGGGAACACCATATATTTT.

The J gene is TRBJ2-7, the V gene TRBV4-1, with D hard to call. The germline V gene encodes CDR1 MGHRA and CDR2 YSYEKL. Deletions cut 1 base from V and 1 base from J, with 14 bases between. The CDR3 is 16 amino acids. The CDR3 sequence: CASSQGRTAKSYEQYF. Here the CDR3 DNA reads TGCGCCAGCAGCCAAGGTAGAACAGCAAAGTCCTACGAGCAGTACTTC.

The CDR3 protein is CASSLPPGQGGDTQYF. CDR3 DNA: TGTGCCAGCAGCTTACCCCCGGGACAGGGAGGAGATACGCAGTATTTT. The genes are TRBV5-4 and TRBJ2-3; 9 bases align to TRBD1. The germline V gene encodes CDR1 SGHNT and CDR2 YYREEE (reference sequence). The CDR3 sequence is 16 residues long. V was pared by 2 bases and J by 5 bases, with 9 bases of the junction left unmatched.

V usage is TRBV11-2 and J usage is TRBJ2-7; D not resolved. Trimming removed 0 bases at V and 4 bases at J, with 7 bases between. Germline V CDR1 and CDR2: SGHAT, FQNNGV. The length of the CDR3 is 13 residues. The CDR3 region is CASSLDRIYEQYF. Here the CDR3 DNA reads TGTGCCAGCAGCTTAGATAGAATTTACGAGCAGTACTTC.

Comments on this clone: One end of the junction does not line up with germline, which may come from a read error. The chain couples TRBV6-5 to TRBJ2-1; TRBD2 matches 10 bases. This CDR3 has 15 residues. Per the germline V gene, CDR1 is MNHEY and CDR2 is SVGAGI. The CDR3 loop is CASSRSGGVYTEQFF. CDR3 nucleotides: TGTGCCAGCAGCCGGAGCGGGGGGGTCTACACTGAGCAGTTCTTC.

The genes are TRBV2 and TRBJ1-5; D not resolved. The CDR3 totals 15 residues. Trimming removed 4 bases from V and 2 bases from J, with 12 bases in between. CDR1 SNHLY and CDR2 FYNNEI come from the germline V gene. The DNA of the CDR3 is TGTGCCAGCAGTGTGTCGGGGTTGGGCAATCAGCCCCAGCATTTT. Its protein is CASSVSGLGNQPQHF.

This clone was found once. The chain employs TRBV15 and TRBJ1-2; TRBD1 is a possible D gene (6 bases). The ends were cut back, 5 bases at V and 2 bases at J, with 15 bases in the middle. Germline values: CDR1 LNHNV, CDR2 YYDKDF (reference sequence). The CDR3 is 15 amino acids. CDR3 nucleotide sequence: TGTGCCACCAGCTCCCCGCTGGGGGCAAACTATGGCTACACCTTC. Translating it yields CATSSPLGANYGYTF.

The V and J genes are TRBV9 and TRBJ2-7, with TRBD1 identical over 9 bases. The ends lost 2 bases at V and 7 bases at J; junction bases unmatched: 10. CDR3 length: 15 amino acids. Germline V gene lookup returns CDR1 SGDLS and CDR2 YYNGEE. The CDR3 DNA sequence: TGTGCCAGCAGCGTCTCCGGGACAGGGAATGGTGAGCAGTACTTC. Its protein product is CASSVSGTGNGEQYF.

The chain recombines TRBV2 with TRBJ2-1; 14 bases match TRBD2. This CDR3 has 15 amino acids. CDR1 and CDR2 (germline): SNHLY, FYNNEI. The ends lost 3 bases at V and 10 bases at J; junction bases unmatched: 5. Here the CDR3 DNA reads TGTGCCAGCAGTGAGACTAGCGGGGGGGTGTCGGAGCAGTTCTTC. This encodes CASSETSGGVSEQFF. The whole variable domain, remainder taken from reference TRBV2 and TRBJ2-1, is EPEVTQTPSHQVTQMGQEVILRCVPISNHLYFYWYRQILGQKVEFLVSFYNNEISEKSEIFDDQFSVERPDGSNFTLKIRSTKLEDSAMYFCASSETSGGVSEQFFGPGTRLTVL.

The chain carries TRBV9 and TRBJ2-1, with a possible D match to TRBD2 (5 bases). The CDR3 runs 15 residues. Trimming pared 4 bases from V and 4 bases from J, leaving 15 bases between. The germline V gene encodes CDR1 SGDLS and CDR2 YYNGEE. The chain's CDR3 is CASSSIAGKYNEQFF. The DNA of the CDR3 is TGTGCCAGCAGCTCCATTGCCGGGAAATACAATGAGCAGTTCTTC.

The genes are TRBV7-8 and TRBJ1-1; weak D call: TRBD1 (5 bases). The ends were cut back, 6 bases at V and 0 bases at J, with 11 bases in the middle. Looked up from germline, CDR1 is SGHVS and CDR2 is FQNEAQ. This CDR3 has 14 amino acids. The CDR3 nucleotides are TGTGCCAGCAGTGGCAGGGCCATGAACACTGAAGCTTTCTTT. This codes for CASSGRAMNTEAFF.

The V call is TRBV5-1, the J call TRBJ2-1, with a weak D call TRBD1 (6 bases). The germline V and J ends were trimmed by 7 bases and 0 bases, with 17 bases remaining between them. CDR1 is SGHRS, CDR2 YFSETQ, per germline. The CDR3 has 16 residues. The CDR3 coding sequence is TGCGCCAGCTCCCCGACCGACAGGAGCTCCTACAATGAGCAGTTCTTC. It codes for CASSPTDRSSYNEQFF.

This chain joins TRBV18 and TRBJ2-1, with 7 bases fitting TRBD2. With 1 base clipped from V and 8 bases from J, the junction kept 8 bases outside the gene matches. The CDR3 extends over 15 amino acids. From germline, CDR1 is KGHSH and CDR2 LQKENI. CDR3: CASSPQGGKIHEQFF. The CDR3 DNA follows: TGTGCCAGCTCACCACAGGGAGGGAAGATTCATGAGCAGTTCTTC.

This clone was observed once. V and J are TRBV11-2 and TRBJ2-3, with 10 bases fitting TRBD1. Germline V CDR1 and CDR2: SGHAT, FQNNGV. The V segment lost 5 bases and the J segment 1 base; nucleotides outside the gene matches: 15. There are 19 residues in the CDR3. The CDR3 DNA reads TGTGCCAGCAGCAGAGCTCTATCACGACAGGGGGCGCGCACAGATACGCAGTATTTT. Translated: CASSRALSRQGARTDTQYF.

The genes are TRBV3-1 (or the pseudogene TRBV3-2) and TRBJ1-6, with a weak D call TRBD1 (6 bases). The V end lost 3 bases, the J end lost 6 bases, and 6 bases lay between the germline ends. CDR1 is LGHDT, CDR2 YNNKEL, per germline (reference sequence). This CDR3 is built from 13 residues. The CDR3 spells CASSQGANSPLHF. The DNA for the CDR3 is TGTGCCAGCAGCCAGGGGGCTAATTCACCCCTCCACTTT.

The CDR3 loop is CASRSGGTRETGELFF. CDR3 coding DNA: TGTGCCAGCCGCTCAGGGGGGACGCGAGAAACCGGGGAGCTGTTTTTT. The rearrangement links TRBV6-4 to TRBJ2-2; weak D call: TRBD1 (7 bases). CDR3 length equals 16 residues. Germline values: CDR1 MRHNA, CDR2 SNTAGT. V dropped 8 bases and J dropped 5 bases, with 21 bases sitting between them.

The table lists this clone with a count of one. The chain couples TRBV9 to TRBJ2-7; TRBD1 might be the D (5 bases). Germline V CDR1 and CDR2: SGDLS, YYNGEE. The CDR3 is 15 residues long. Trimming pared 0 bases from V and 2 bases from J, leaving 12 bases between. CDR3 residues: CASSVGFAGTYEQYF. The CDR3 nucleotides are TGTGCCAGCAGCGTAGGTTTCGCAGGGACCTACGAGCAGTACTTC.

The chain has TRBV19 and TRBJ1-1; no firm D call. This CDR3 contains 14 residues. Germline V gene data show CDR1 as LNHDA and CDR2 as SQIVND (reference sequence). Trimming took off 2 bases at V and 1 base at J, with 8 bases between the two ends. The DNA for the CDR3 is TGTGCCAGTAGTATACAGGCCGGGAACACTGAAGCTTTCTTT. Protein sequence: CASSIQAGNTEAFF.

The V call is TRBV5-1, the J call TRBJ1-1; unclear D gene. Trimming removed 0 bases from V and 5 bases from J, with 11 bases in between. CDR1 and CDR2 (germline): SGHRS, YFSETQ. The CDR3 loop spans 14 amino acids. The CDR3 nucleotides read TGCGCCAGCAGCTTGGAAGCGGTCGGGACTGAAGCTTTCTTT. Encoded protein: CASSLEAVGTEAFF.

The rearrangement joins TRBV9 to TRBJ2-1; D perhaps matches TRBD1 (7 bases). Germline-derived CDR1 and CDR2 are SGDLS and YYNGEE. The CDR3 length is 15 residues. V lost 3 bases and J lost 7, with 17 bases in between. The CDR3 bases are TGTGCCAGCAGCGCCCCTCAGGGGGGAGTGAATGAGCAGTTCTTC. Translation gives CASSAPQGGVNEQFF.

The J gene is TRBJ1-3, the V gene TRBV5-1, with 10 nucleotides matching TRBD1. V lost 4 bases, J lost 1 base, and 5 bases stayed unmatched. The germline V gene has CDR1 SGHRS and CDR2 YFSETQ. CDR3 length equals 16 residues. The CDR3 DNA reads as TGCGCCAGCAGCGGGGGACAGGGGCTTTCTGGAAACACCATATATTTT. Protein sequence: CASSGGQGLSGNTIYF.

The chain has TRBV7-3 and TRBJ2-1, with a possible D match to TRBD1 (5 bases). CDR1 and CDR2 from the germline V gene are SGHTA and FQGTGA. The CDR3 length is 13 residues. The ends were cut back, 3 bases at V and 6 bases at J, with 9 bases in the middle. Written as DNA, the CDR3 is TGTGCCAGCAGCTTGGGGCGTCTCAATGAGCAGTTCTTC. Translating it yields CASSLGRLNEQFF.